One sample yielded the 12 T cell receptor beta chains listed below, sequenced in a study of CXCR3-negative and CXCR3-positive naive CD8 T cells. It was by 5' RACE with UMI labels that the TRB cDNA libraries were prepared. TCRdb reprocessed the 5' RACE reads and keeps a single row for each CDR3 protein, giving no DNA. The data include about 26,000 distinct CDR3 sequences; the top ten clones carry approximately 2.6%. Sequences were obtained from naive CXCR3- CD8+ T cells from blood. Subset described: CD45RO-CCR7+CD27+CD95- naive CD8+ T cells lacking CXCR3 (TNR3-). These receptors all stem from a human donor in good health. Some clones in this sample may be carry-over from other donors' samples.

The chain couples TRBV6-4 to TRBJ2-2. From germline, CDR1 is MRHNA and CDR2 SNTAGT. The CDR3 is 14 amino acids. The CDR3 region is CASSDYANTGELFF.

V usage is TRBV7-3 and J usage is TRBJ2-1; TCRdb picks TRBD1, but there is no DNA to check that call. The CDR3 spans 15 residues. Germline values: CDR1 SGHTA, CDR2 FQGTGA. The CDR3 reads CASSQNRVLYNEQFF. The full variable domain, with the rest looked up from reference TRBV7-3 and TRBJ2-1, is GAGVSQTPSNKVTEKGKYVELRCDPISGHTALYWYRQSLGQGPEFLIYFQGTGAADDSGLPNDRFFAVRPEGSVSTLKIQRTERGDSAVYLCASSQNRVLYNEQFFGPGTRLTVL.

V and J are TRBV6-5 and TRBJ2-2; TCRdb's D call of TRBD2 is untestable without DNA. The CDR3 runs to 17 residues. CDR1 and CDR2 (germline): MNHEY, SVGAGI. CDR3 in amino acids: CASSRSETSGFSGELFF.

This rearrangement joins TRBV20-1 to TRBJ2-3; TCRdb calls TRBD1, which cannot be checked without DNA. The CDR3 consists of 15 residues. The germline V gene has CDR1 DFQATT and CDR2 SNEGSKA (reference sequence). The CDR3: CSASIIRGGTDTQYF.

The chain has TRBV20-1 and TRBJ1-5; TCRdb calls TRBD1, which cannot be checked without DNA. From germline, CDR1 is DFQATT and CDR2 SNEGSKA (reference sequence). This CDR3 is built from 15 residues. The CDR3 is CSARENYRVGQPQHF.

This sequence joins TRBV29-1 and TRBJ1-2. Per the germline V gene, CDR1 is SQVTM and CDR2 is ANQGSEA. CDR3 length: 15 residues. CDR3 sequence: CSVAKGRVGAYGYTF.

The CDR3 loop reads CSVGAGSYEQYF. This sequence joins TRBV29-1 and TRBJ2-7; the D gene TCRdb calls, TRBD1, cannot be checked with no DNA. Per germline, CDR1 SQVTM and CDR2 ANQGSEA. CDR3 length: 12 amino acids.

This chain connects TRBV20-1 to TRBJ2-7. The germline V gene has CDR1 DFQATT and CDR2 SNEGSKA (reference sequence). The CDR3 consists of 13 residues. Here the CDR3 reads CSARVAEFYEQYF.

This chain joins TRBV20-1 and TRBJ2-7; TCRdb's D call of TRBD1 is untestable without DNA. The CDR3 extends over 11 amino acids. The germline V gene encodes CDR1 DFQATT and CDR2 SNEGSKA (reference sequence). CDR3 sequence: CSAPFGGEQYF.

The rearrangement joins TRBV9 to TRBJ2-3. This CDR3 spans 14 amino acids. Germline CDR1 and CDR2: SGDLS and YYNGEE. The CDR3 sequence is CASSVGSRADTQYF.

The chain joins TRBV27 to TRBJ2-7; TCRdb's D gene call, TRBD2, goes unchecked for lack of DNA. This CDR3 has 13 residues. The germline CDR1 and CDR2 sequences are MNHEY and SMNVEV (reference sequence). CDR3 residues: CASSLRGTYEQYF.

The chain uses TRBV27 and TRBJ1-1; TCRdb calls TRBD1, which cannot be checked without DNA. The CDR3 runs 13 residues. Germline V CDR1 and CDR2: MNHEY, SMNVEV (reference sequence). The CDR3: CASSLGSGVAAFF.